These 12 T cell receptor beta chains came from one sample sequenced in a study of T cell repertoires in cytomegalovirus infection. From the reads, TCRdb called clonotypes with MiXCR, one entry per CDR3 protein. The table shows about 770,000 distinct CDR3 sequences, with about 27% occurring only once. No cognate antigen is known for these TCRs. The sample here was cultured CD8+ T cells from PBMCs, taken from culture after CMV antigen stimulation. The receptors were sampled from a human donor in good health (CMV status not recorded). Some clones in this sample may be carry-over from other donors' samples.

The sample holds a few counts of this clonotype. The V and J genes are TRBV28 and TRBJ2-5, with a weak D call TRBD1 (7 bases). V was cut by 8 bases and J by 2 bases, with 18 bases left in between. The CDR3 sequence is 15 residues long. The V gene's germline CDR1 is MDHEN and CDR2 SYDVKM. The CDR3 nucleotides are TGTGCCAGCGCAAGGACAGGAGGGAGACAAGAGACCCAGTACTTC. Its protein is CASARTGGRQETQYF. Full variable domain (rest looked up from reference TRBV28 and TRBJ2-5): DVKVTQSSRYLVKRTGEKVFLECVQDMDHENMFWYRQDPGLGLRLIYFSYDVKMKEKGDIPEGYSVSREKKERFSLILESASTNQTSMYLCASARTGGRQETQYFGPGTRLLVL.

V and J are TRBV27 and TRBJ2-1; no reliable D call. V lost 7 bases and J lost 9, with 10 bases in between. CDR1 MNHEY and CDR2 SMNVEV come from the germline V gene (reference sequence). There are 11 residues in the CDR3. CDR3 residues: CASTKGAEQFF. The DNA of the CDR3 is TGTGCCAGCACAAAGGGTGCTGAGCAGTTCTTC.

This clonotype has ten or more counts. V usage is TRBV7-6 and J usage is TRBJ1-2, with 9 bases lining up with TRBD1. CDR1 SGHVS and CDR2 FNYEAQ come from the germline V gene. This CDR3 contains 15 residues. V lost 4 bases, J lost 4 bases, and 7 bases stayed unmatched. CDR3 sequence reads: CASSSHRGRGYGYTF. The DNA of the CDR3 is TGTGCCAGCAGCTCCCACAGGGGGCGCGGCTATGGCTACACCTTC.

The CDR3 is CASSWDRGLDYTF. DNA of the CDR3: TGCGCCAGCAGCTGGGACAGGGGGCTCGACTACACCTTC. This sequence joins TRBV5-1 and TRBJ1-2; TRBD1 matches 12 bases. The CDR3 contains 13 residues. The trim removed 3 bases at V and 10 bases at J, leaving 4 bases unmatched. The germline CDR1 and CDR2 sequences are SGHRS and YFSETQ.

The chain recombines TRBV28 with TRBJ1-3, with D perhaps matching TRBD1 (5 bases). V lost 5 bases and J lost 0, with 8 bases in between. The CDR3 runs 14 residues. Germline CDR1 is MDHEN and CDR2 is SYDVKM. Written as DNA, the CDR3 is TGTGCCAGCAGTGGGGCCGTCTCTGGAAACACCATATATTTT. Translating gives CASSGAVSGNTIYF.

This clonotype was seen a few times. This chain uses TRBV19 with TRBJ2-7; D not resolved. Deletions cut 1 base from V and 3 bases from J, with 10 bases between. The germline V gene has CDR1 LNHDA and CDR2 SQIVND (reference sequence). There are 14 residues in the CDR3. CDR3 protein: CASSIAAQLYEQYF. The CDR3 DNA is TGTGCCAGTAGTATAGCCGCACAGCTCTACGAGCAGTACTTC.

DNA of the CDR3: TGTGCCAGCAGCTTAGGGGGACTAGCGATGGATGAGCAGTTCTTC. Its protein product is CASSLGGLAMDEQFF. The chain has TRBV7-6 and TRBJ2-1; TRBD2 agrees at 10 bases. Germline V gives CDR1 SGHVS, CDR2 FNYEAQ. The trim removed 1 base at V and 8 bases at J, leaving 5 bases unmatched. This CDR3 is built from 15 residues.

The J gene is TRBJ1-6, the V gene TRBV6-6; D unresolved. The CDR3 loop spans 15 amino acids. Trimming took 4 bases from V and 0 from J, leaving 7 bases between them. In germline, CDR1 is MNHNY, CDR2 SVGAGI (reference sequence). DNA for the CDR3: TGTGCCAGCAGTTTTCACAGCTCCTATAATTCACCCCTCCACTTT. Its translation: CASSFHSSYNSPLHF.

This clonotype was observed a few times. The chain employs TRBV2 and TRBJ2-7, with D unclear. Germline V gene lookup returns CDR1 SNHLY and CDR2 FYNNEI. This CDR3 is 13 amino acids long. The germline V and J ends were trimmed by 10 bases and 5 bases, with 18 bases remaining between them. CDR3 DNA sequence: TGTGCCACCAAGGATCAGACTCCGAACGAGCAGTACTTC. It codes for CATKDQTPNEQYF.

This clonotype has a handful of counts. V gene TRBV7-3 combines with J gene TRBJ2-3; D might be TRBD2 (5 bases). Germline V gene sequence: CDR1 SGHTA, CDR2 FQGTGA. The CDR3 extends over 15 amino acids. The V end lost 0 bases, the J end lost 2 bases, and 9 bases lay between the germline ends. The CDR3 sequence is CASSLTVGLTDTQYF. The CDR3 DNA sequence: TGTGCCAGCAGCTTAACGGTCGGACTCACAGATACGCAGTATTTT. The full variable domain, with the rest looked up from reference TRBV7-3 and TRBJ2-3, is GAGVSQTPSNKVTEKGKYVELRCDPISGHTALYWYRQSLGQGPEFLIYFQGTGAADDSGLPNDRFFAVRPEGSVSTLKIQRTERGDSAVYLCASSLTVGLTDTQYFGPGTRLTVL.

This clonotype was picked up a small number of times. The rearrangement joins TRBV3-1 to TRBJ2-7; TRBD2 matches at 13 bases. V shed 4 bases and J 0 bases; nucleotides not matched to a gene: 6. This CDR3 is built from 17 residues. Germline V gene sequence: CDR1 LGHDT, CDR2 YNNKEL (reference sequence). The CDR3 sequence is CASSPGLAGALSYEQYV. The CDR3, as DNA: TGTGCCAGCAGCCCCGGACTAGCGGGGGCCCTCTCCTACGAGCAGTACGTC.

In regard to this clonotype: An end of the junction does not agree with germline; a read error may underlie this. The rearrangement joins TRBV7-9 to TRBJ1-5, with no clear D. The CDR3 is made up of 14 amino acids. CDR1 and CDR2 (germline): SEHNR, FQNEAQ (reference sequence). Here the CDR3 DNA reads TGTACCAGCCGTGGTGCGGGCGGCAATCAGCCCCAGCATTTT. This translates into CTSRGAGGNQPQHF.